The 5 T cell receptor beta chains given below trace back to one sample, sequenced in a study of cytomegalovirus exposure and HLA in healthy donors. In the PCR, 60 Vbeta and 13 Jbeta primers were used. The table came from immunoSEQ multiplex PCR; TCRdb's copy has only in-frame clones and leaves some out. The sample has about 130,000 clones, approximately 78% seen once; the top ten hold around 2.6%. Material for sequencing was PBMCs. These receptor sequences come from a human donor in good health.

DNA of the CDR3: TGTGCCAGCACCTTCCCGGAATCGGGACAGGGGAGCTCCTACGAGCAGTACTTC. It codes for CASTFPESGQGSSYEQYF. The rearrangement links TRBV7-9 to TRBJ2-7; 10 bases are shared with TRBD1. Germline CDR1 and CDR2: SEHNR and FQNEAQ (reference sequence). With 7 bases clipped from V and 0 bases from J, the junction kept 15 bases outside the gene matches. The CDR3 is made up of 18 amino acids.

The chain joins TRBV27 to TRBJ2-5, with 7 bases identical to TRBD2. The germline gives CDR1 MNHEY, CDR2 SMNVEV (reference sequence). V lost 6 bases, J lost 2 bases, and 12 bases stayed unmatched. CDR3 size: 16 residues. Here the CDR3 DNA reads TGTGCCAGCAGAGCCCAGAGGGAGGGAATTCAAGAGACCCAGTACTTC. As protein: CASRAQREGIQETQYF.

On this clone: Additional DNA sequences in this sample encode the identical CDR3. The V and J genes are TRBV25-1 and TRBJ1-2, with 9 bases lining up with TRBD1. V was clipped by 2 bases and J by 2 bases; unmatched bases: 3. This CDR3 contains 15 residues. Germline loops: CDR1 MGHDK, CDR2 SYGVNS. Here the CDR3 DNA reads TGTGCCAGCAGTGAACCCGGGACAGGGAACTATGGCTACACCTTC. Its translation is CASSEPGTGNYGYTF.

The chain couples TRBV29-1 to TRBJ2-1; TRBD2 matches 14 bases. Germline V gene data show CDR1 as SQVTM and CDR2 as ANQGSEA. The V gene end was trimmed by 8 bases and the J gene end by 8 bases; junction bases not matched to a gene: 5. The CDR3 extends over 13 amino acids. CDR3: CSIRTSGRYEQFF. CDR3 DNA sequence: TGCAGCATTCGGACTAGCGGGAGGTATGAGCAGTTCTTC.

This chain uses TRBV7-2 with TRBJ2-2, with a possible D match to TRBD1 (6 bases). The CDR3 consists of 16 residues. Between the trimmed V and J ends, which lost 2 bases and 1 base, there was a span of 11 bases. Germline V gene sequence: CDR1 SGHTA, CDR2 FQGNSA. The CDR3 DNA follows: TGTGCCAGCAGCTTACAGTCGGGACAGAACACCGGGGAGCTGTTTTTT. Amino acid sequence: CASSLQSGQNTGELFF.